This T cell receptor (beta chain) was obtained from a study of T cell changes during pregnancy in multiple sclerosis. The length of the CDR3 is 16 residues. The junction had 12 bases not matched to a gene; V was cut back by 5 bases and J by 6 bases. Germline loops: CDR1 LGHNA, CDR2 YNFKEQ. The table came from immunoSEQ multiplex PCR; TCRdb's copy has only in-frame clones and leaves some out. The sample yields fewer than 55,000 clones, almost 90% seen once. The TCR sequence derives from a female donor in good health, enrolled as a control in a pregnancy study. The source was peripheral blood, collected after pregnancy. J is TRBJ1-5 and V is TRBV4-2, with TRBD1 matching over 8 bases. CDR3 residues: CASSDMDRANGQPQHF. DNA of the CDR3: TGTGCCAGCAGCGATATGGACAGGGCGAACGGTCAGCCCCAGCATTTT.